The 7 T cell receptor beta chains presented below share a single source sample, sequenced in a study of a mutant IDH1 vaccine in newly diagnosed glioma. Which antigens these TCRs recognize remains unknown. Repertoires were generated with immunoSEQ multiplex PCR, while TCRdb's copy carries only in-frame clones and drops some. This sample has roughly 60,000 clones, with approximately 80% found just once. Time point: week 11, during vaccination. With topical imiquimod, each dose of the vaccine consisted of 300 ug of mutant IDH1 20-mer peptide. The starting material was PBMCs, obtained from a glioma patient whose treatment included an IDH1 peptide vaccine. The source is a man aged 25 to 40 with glioma.

The chain links TRBV28 to TRBJ2-5; TRBD1 might be the D (5 bases). There are 16 residues in the CDR3. V was pared by 7 bases and J by 2 bases, with 20 bases between. CDR1 is MDHEN, CDR2 SYDVKM, per germline. The DNA of the CDR3 is TGTGCCAGCAAGATTGCTCAATCAGGGAATCAAGAGACCCAGTACTTC. The encoded protein is CASKIAQSGNQETQYF.

This chain connects TRBV2 to TRBJ2-1; D ambiguous. The CDR3 length is 11 residues. Per the germline V gene, CDR1 is SNHLY and CDR2 is FYNNEI. Trimming cost V 4 bases and J 6 bases, with 4 bases left between them. CDR3 loop: CASSAVNEQFF. Here the CDR3 DNA reads TGTGCCAGCAGTGCTGTCAATGAGCAGTTCTTC. Complete variable domain (other parts from reference TRBV2 and TRBJ2-1): EPEVTQTPSHQVTQMGQEVILRCVPISNHLYFYWYRQILGQKVEFLVSFYNNEISEKSEIFDDQFSVERPDGSNFTLKIRSTKLEDSAMYFCASSAVNEQFFGPGTRLTVL.

By its share, this clone is medium-sized (0.01 to 0.1%). This chain joins TRBV10-3 and TRBJ1-1; D might be TRBD1 (5 bases). CDR1 and CDR2 from the germline V gene are ENHRY and SYGVKD. The CDR3 is 14 residues long. V shed 4 bases and J shed 1 base, with 10 bases lying between them. The CDR3 region is CAISVRGPNTEAFF. DNA for the CDR3: TGTGCCATCAGTGTGAGGGGACCGAACACTGAAGCTTTCTTT.

The rearrangement joins TRBV7-2 to TRBJ2-6; D might be TRBD1 (5 bases). V was pared by 5 bases and J by 2 bases, with 19 bases between. The CDR3 contains 18 residues. Germline CDR1 is SGHTA and CDR2 is FQGNSA. In nucleotides, the CDR3 is TGTGCCAGCAGCCCCCTCTTTCGACAGTCTGCTGGGGCCAACGTCCTGACTTTC. Protein product: CASSPLFRQSAGANVLTF.

As DNA, the CDR3 is TGCGCCAGCAGGCCCCTAACAGGGCCGGAAGCTTTCTTT. Protein sequence: CASRPLTGPEAFF. This chain joins TRBV5-1 and TRBJ1-1; possible D gene TRBD1, 6 bases. The CDR3 runs 13 residues. Per the germline V gene, CDR1 is SGHRS and CDR2 is YFSETQ. V lost 5 bases and J 8 bases, leaving 16 bases between the germline ends. The variable domain in full, with the rest retrieved from reference TRBV5-1 and TRBJ1-1, is KAGVTQTPRYLIKTRGQQVTLSCSPISGHRSVSWYQQTPGQGLQFLFEYFSETQRNKGNFPGRFSGRQFSNSRSEMNVSTLELGDSALYLCASRPLTGPEAFFGQGTRLTVV.

The genes are TRBV5-4 and TRBJ2-5, with TRBD2 matching 13 bases. The germline V gene encodes CDR1 SGHNT and CDR2 YYREEE (reference sequence). V gave up 3 bases and J gave up 5 bases; unmatched junction bases: 7. The CDR3 contains 16 residues. The CDR3 coding sequence is TGTGCCAGCAGCTCCGGACTAGCGGGAGTCCCCGAGACCCAGTACTTC. Residues: CASSSGLAGVPETQYF.

V and J are TRBV10-3 and TRBJ1-2; D is uncertain. Per the germline V gene, CDR1 is ENHRY and CDR2 is SYGVKD. Trimming left V 0 bases short and J 0 bases short, with 14 bases between. This CDR3 comprises 17 residues. The CDR3 coding sequence is TGTGCCATCAGTGAGTCGATTATAACAGATACTAACTATGGCTACACCTTC. Its protein is CAISESIITDTNYGYTF.